This T cell receptor beta chain was sequenced for a study of T cells in Graves' hyperthyroidism and ophthalmopathy. Study-wide results and caveats: Most clonotypes that expanded in the thyroid above 0.001 also showed up in blood.

A note on this clonotype: Its antigen is not known.

TCR beta CDR3 regions were amplified from RNA. RT-PCR in the first round (using the HTBI primer set) targeted the TCR CDR3. MiXCR, applied by TCRdb to the multiplex PCR reads, yields one record per CDR3 protein. The repertoire consists of fewer than 750,000 distinct CDR3 sequences, with 13% to 15% occurring once and the leading ten covering approximately 12%. Per the germline V gene, CDR1 is LNHDA and CDR2 is SQIVND (reference sequence). The CDR3 contains 14 residues. V was clipped by 5 bases and J by 5 bases; unmatched bases: 4. V gene TRBV19 combines with J gene TRBJ2-7, with 12 positions matching TRBD1. The sequence was collected from a woman aged 45-59 years with Graves' ophthalmopathy. The sequenced material came from blood. The CDR3 DNA sequence: TGTGCCAGTAGTGCGGGACAGGGGGCCAACGAGCAGTACTTC. Protein: CASSAGQGANEQYF.